This TCR beta chain was obtained from a study of beta chain features in type 1 diabetes. In the study overall: Age, gender and cell yields were similar between patients and healthy donors.

CDR1 SGHRS and CDR2 YFSETQ come from the germline V gene. The CDR3 has 12 residues. Trimming at V came to 7 bases and at J to 3 bases, leaving 3 bases not matched to a gene. Study results and limitations: Insertions were fewer and deletions more numerous at VDJ junctions in type 1 diabetes patients. In every one of the four CD4+ subsets, TCRB CDR3s were moderately but significantly shorter in Type 1 diabetes patients.

This clone has only one observation. Its target is not known. The study reverse transcribed the entire isolated RNA, so it sequenced expressed TCRB transcripts. Assay: immunoSEQ multiplex PCR; the TCRdb copy retains only in-frame clones and omits some. The repertoire holds about 28,000 clones, with approximately 65% as singletons. The receptor was derived from a woman aged 25 to 39 with type 1 diabetes. V is TRBV5-1 and J is TRBJ1-2; TRBD1 matches 7 bases. What was sequenced was Tregs from blood. Here the CDR3 reads CASGGTDYGYTF. Written as DNA, the CDR3 is TGCGCCAGCGGGGGGACAGACTATGGCTACACCTTC.